Included here is one TCR beta chain sequence, with context. This specimen comes from a study of blood T cell repertoires in COVID-19. Study at large: The United States, Italy and Spain were the sources of the acute and convalescent COVID-19 samples. T cells, B-cell-depleted T cells, or PBMCs provided the cDNA or gDNA that served as material.

Original analysis: Amplification with reference gene primers provided the estimates of nucleated cell counts. The assay was immunoSEQ multiplex PCR, and TCRdb's table has in-frame clones only and misses some. Clone size and V and J calls were adopted from that table, with D and trimming inferred from the DNA. Of under 75,000 clones listed, approximately 80% are singletons. The TCR comes from a man in his 60s with acute or convalescent COVID-19. Sequences were obtained from peripheral blood.

CDR3 protein: CASSAQGAQGNEQYF. CDR3 bases: TGTGCCAGCAGCGCACAGGGGGCCCAAGGGAACGAGCAGTACTTC. V usage is TRBV7-9 and J usage is TRBJ2-7, with 9 nucleotides matching TRBD1. Germline loops: CDR1 SEHNR, CDR2 FQNEAQ (reference sequence). V shed 5 bases and J 5 bases; nucleotides not matched to a gene: 10. CDR3 length equals 15 residues.